A selection of T cell receptor beta chains follows, all from one sample in a study of T cells after yellow fever vaccination. TCRdb processed the 5' RACE reads anew with MiXCR; each CDR3 protein has one entry. The data contain about 320,000 distinct CDR3 sequences, around 4.3% of them seen just once; the ten biggest clones take up roughly a fifth. The sample in question was PBMCs, obtained 15 days after the yellow fever booster vaccination. The receptors were gathered from a man younger than 30 who received the YFV17D yellow fever vaccine. Both conserved end residues are part of each CDR3. Each record gives: V gene, clone size, J gene, D gene, CDR3 protein, CDR3 DNA. D genes are given only for firm matches. Size is omitted from some rows. Given values are once, few, many or a class for expanded clones.

V gene: TRBV6-2/TRBV6-3
clone size: few
J gene: TRBJ2-1
D gene: NA
CDR3 protein: CASSPRGITSYNEQFF
CDR3 DNA: TGTGCCAGCAGTCCCCGGGGGATCACCTCCTACAATGAGCAGTTCTTC

V gene: TRBV27
clone size: many
J gene: TRBJ1-3
D gene: NA
CDR3 protein: CALRWGGRSGNTIYF
CDR3 DNA: TGTGCCCTCAGATGGGGGGGGCGTTCTGGAAACACCATATATTTT

V gene: TRBV7-9
clone size: NA
J gene: TRBJ1-6
D gene: TRBD1
CDR3 protein: CASGQTGYNSPLHF
CDR3 DNA: TGTGCCAGCGGACAGACAGGGTATAATTCACCCCTCCACTTT

V gene: TRBV18
clone size: NA
J gene: TRBJ2-1
D gene: NA
CDR3 protein: CASSPRLRPGEYNEQFF
CDR3 DNA: TGTGCCAGCTCACCAAGGCTCCGACCAGGGGAATACAATGAGCAGTTCTTC

V gene: TRBV7-9
clone size: few
J gene: TRBJ2-3
D gene: NA
CDR3 protein: CASSLVGFEANEDTQYF
CDR3 DNA: TGTGCCAGCAGCTTAGTGGGCTTCGAAGCGAACGAAGATACGCAGTATTTT

V gene: TRBV27
clone size: many
J gene: TRBJ2-3
D gene: TRBD2
CDR3 protein: CASSSTRTSGVTDTQYF
CDR3 DNA: TGTGCCAGCAGTTCAACGAGGACTAGCGGGGTGACAGATACGCAGTATTTT

V gene: TRBV4-2
clone size: few
J gene: TRBJ1-2
D gene: TRBD1
CDR3 protein: CASSNLTGESYGYTF
CDR3 DNA: TGTGCCAGCAGCAATCTGACAGGGGAGTCCTATGGCTACACCTTC

V gene: TRBV4-3
clone size: NA
J gene: TRBJ2-5
D gene: TRBD2
CDR3 protein: CASSQRASGGEGETQYF
CDR3 DNA: TGCGCCAGCAGCCAAAGGGCTAGCGGGGGAGAAGGGGAGACCCAGTACTTC

V gene: TRBV5-1
clone size: NA
J gene: TRBJ2-5
D gene: NA
CDR3 protein: CASSLDRRGTQYF
CDR3 DNA: TGCGCCAGCAGCTTGGACAGGCGTGGGACCCAGTACTTC

V gene: TRBV20-1
clone size: NA
J gene: TRBJ2-5
D gene: NA
CDR3 protein: CSARLAAPETQYF
CDR3 DNA: TGCAGTGCTAGGCTAGCTGCCCCAGAGACCCAGTACTTC

V gene: TRBV10-2
clone size: few
J gene: TRBJ1-1
D gene: NA
CDR3 protein: CASMSQTNTEAFF
CDR3 DNA: TGCGCCAGCATGTCCCAAACGAACACTGAAGCTTTCTTT

V gene: TRBV12-3/TRBV12-4
clone size: many
J gene: TRBJ1-1
D gene: NA
CDR3 protein: CASSLGVSGNTEAFF
CDR3 DNA: TGTGCCAGCAGTTTAGGGGTATCGGGAAACACTGAAGCTTTCTTT

V gene: TRBV5-1
clone size: NA
J gene: TRBJ2-7
D gene: TRBD1
CDR3 protein: CASSFRTGGYEQYF
CDR3 DNA: TGCGCCAGCAGCTTCCGGACAGGGGGTTACGAGCAGTACTTC

V gene: TRBV12-3/TRBV12-4
clone size: NA
J gene: TRBJ1-2
D gene: TRBD1
CDR3 protein: CASSLIQGAGRDGYTF
CDR3 DNA: TGTGCCAGCAGTTTAATACAGGGGGCGGGGAGGGATGGCTACACCTTC

V gene: TRBV6-5
clone size: many
J gene: TRBJ2-4
D gene: TRBD1
CDR3 protein: CASSLQGARNIQYF
CDR3 DNA: TGTGCCAGCAGTTTGCAGGGGGCGAGAAACATTCAGTACTTC

V gene: TRBV15
clone size: NA
J gene: TRBJ1-4
D gene: NA
CDR3 protein: CATSRTLGLALFF
CDR3 DNA: TGTGCCACCAGCAGGACCTTAGGGCTGGCACTGTTTTTT

V gene: TRBV9
clone size: many
J gene: TRBJ1-3
D gene: NA
CDR3 protein: CASSPGGGGNTIYF
CDR3 DNA: TGTGCCAGCAGCCCCGGTGGGGGTGGAAACACCATATATTTT

V gene: TRBV4-1
clone size: many
J gene: TRBJ1-6
D gene: NA
CDR3 protein: CASSQEPGRRTSPLHF
CDR3 DNA: TGCGCCAGCAGCCAAGAACCGGGACGGCGAACGTCACCCCTCCACTTT

V gene: TRBV12-3/TRBV12-4
clone size: many
J gene: TRBJ1-1
D gene: NA
CDR3 protein: CASSPGGVEAFF
CDR3 DNA: TGTGCCAGCAGTCCGGGGGGGGTTGAAGCTTTCTTT

V gene: TRBV4-1
clone size: many
J gene: TRBJ1-5
D gene: NA
CDR3 protein: CASSQDTTGAQPQHF
CDR3 DNA: TGCGCCAGCAGCCAAGATACGACAGGAGCTCAGCCCCAGCATTTT

V gene: TRBV18
clone size: few
J gene: TRBJ2-1
D gene: NA
CDR3 protein: CASSGARRGEQFF
CDR3 DNA: TGTGCCAGCTCTGGCGCCCGGCGGGGTGAGCAGTTCTTC

V gene: TRBV6-5
clone size: NA
J gene: TRBJ2-1
D gene: NA
CDR3 protein: CASRPEALVENEQFF
CDR3 DNA: TGTGCCAGCAGGCCCGAGGCCTTAGTAGAGAATGAGCAGTTCTTC

V gene: TRBV6-6
clone size: many
J gene: TRBJ1-2
D gene: NA
CDR3 protein: CASSYTLGGGGYTF
CDR3 DNA: TGTGCCAGCAGTTACACCTTAGGGGGAGGTGGCTACACCTTC

V gene: TRBV7-9
clone size: many
J gene: TRBJ1-4
D gene: TRBD1
CDR3 protein: CASSLRGQPAEKLFF
CDR3 DNA: TGTGCCAGCAGCTTAAGGGGGCAGCCTGCTGAAAAACTGTTTTTT

V gene: TRBV12-3/TRBV12-4
clone size: NA
J gene: TRBJ1-5
D gene: NA
CDR3 protein: CASSLPGVRQPQHF
CDR3 DNA: TGTGCCAGCAGTCTGCCCGGGGTGAGACAGCCCCAGCATTTT

V gene: TRBV7-2
clone size: few
J gene: TRBJ1-3
D gene: NA
CDR3 protein: CASSLSRGAGNTIYF
CDR3 DNA: TGTGCCAGCAGCTTATCCAGGGGTGCTGGAAACACCATATATTTT

V gene: TRBV5-1
clone size: many
J gene: TRBJ2-7
D gene: NA
CDR3 protein: CASSQGGTDYEQYF
CDR3 DNA: TGCGCCAGCAGCCAGGGTGGAACAGACTACGAGCAGTACTTC

V gene: TRBV19
clone size: few
J gene: TRBJ1-5
D gene: NA
CDR3 protein: CASSILSIGGGSNQPQHF
CDR3 DNA: TGTGCCAGTAGTATCCTCTCCATCGGCGGGGGGAGCAATCAGCCCCAGCATTTT

V gene: TRBV12-3/TRBV12-4
clone size: many
J gene: TRBJ2-4
D gene: TRBD2
CDR3 protein: CASTPRGENIQYF
CDR3 DNA: TGTGCCAGCACCCCACGGGGGGAGAACATTCAGTACTTC

V gene: TRBV28
clone size: few
J gene: TRBJ1-5
D gene: NA
CDR3 protein: CASNPTLQPQHF
CDR3 DNA: TGTGCCAGCAACCCGACACTGCAGCCCCAGCATTTT

V gene: TRBV7-6
clone size: many
J gene: TRBJ2-2
D gene: TRBD2
CDR3 protein: CASSPTSGNTGELFF
CDR3 DNA: TGTGCCAGCAGCCCAACTAGCGGTAACACCGGGGAGCTGTTTTTT

V gene: TRBV7-2
clone size: many
J gene: TRBJ2-1
D gene: NA
CDR3 protein: CASSLDSNEQFF
CDR3 DNA: TGTGCCAGCAGCCTAGACAGCAATGAGCAGTTCTTC

V gene: TRBV4-3
clone size: many
J gene: TRBJ2-4
D gene: NA
CDR3 protein: CASSLTGGGSGKNIQYF
CDR3 DNA: TGCGCCAGCAGTCTAACAGGGGGAGGGTCGGGCAAAAACATTCAGTACTTC